Following are 12 T cell receptor beta chains from one sample sequenced in a study of cytomegalovirus exposure and HLA in healthy donors. Vbeta (60) and Jbeta (13) primers were used in the PCR. The assay was immunoSEQ multiplex PCR, and TCRdb's table has in-frame clones only and misses some. The top ten clones hold 1% to 1.5% of a sample with about 130,000 clones, roughly four fifths of them seen once. The sample comprised PBMCs. Receptors were obtained from a girl aged 2-10 years in good health and CMV-seronegative.

The chain carries TRBV4-3 and TRBJ2-2; D perhaps matches TRBD1 (6 bases). The CDR3 consists of 15 residues. The V end lost 6 bases, the J end lost 4 bases, and 15 bases lay between the germline ends. Germline V gives CDR1 LGHNA, CDR2 YSLEER. The CDR3 nucleotides read TGCGCCAGCAGAAACCGGGACACCCTCACCGGGGAGCTGTTTTTT. It codes for CASRNRDTLTGELFF.

This chain connects TRBV11-2 to TRBJ1-4; no reliable D call. Germline CDR1 is SGHAT and CDR2 is FQNNGV. The CDR3 runs 15 residues. Trimming stripped 1 base from V and 3 bases from J, with 9 bases between. CDR3 sequence (DNA): TGTGCCAGCAGCTTAGGGCGGAACGCTAATGAAAAACTGTTTTTT. Residues: CASSLGRNANEKLFF.

The J gene is TRBJ2-7, the V gene TRBV27, with D possibly matching TRBD1 (5 bases). Germline V gene lookup returns CDR1 MNHEY and CDR2 SMNVEV (reference sequence). V was cut by 5 bases and J by 0 bases, with 14 bases left in between. This CDR3 comprises 15 residues. The CDR3 DNA is TGTGCCAGCAGTCCCATCCAGGGATTCTCCTACGAGCAGTACTTC. It is translated as CASSPIQGFSYEQYF.

The chain combines TRBV5-4 with TRBJ2-6; D may be TRBD1 (6 bases). Germline V CDR1 and CDR2: SGHNT, YYREEE (reference sequence). The V end lost 0 bases, the J end lost 0 bases, and 13 bases lay between the germline ends. The CDR3 spans 18 residues. CDR3 in amino acids: CASSLEGRGNSGANVLTF. CDR3 coding DNA: TGTGCCAGCAGCTTGGAGGGCAGGGGCAACTCTGGGGCCAACGTCCTGACTTTC.

There are a few counts of this clone. J is TRBJ1-2 and V is TRBV6-5, with D unresolved. This CDR3 spans 14 amino acids. The V gene's germline CDR1 is MNHEY and CDR2 SVGAGI. Trimming left V 2 bases short and J 4 bases short, with 11 bases between. CDR3 amino acids: CASSYTQVGYGYTF. DNA for the CDR3: TGTGCCAGCAGTTACACGCAGGTTGGCTATGGCTACACCTTC.

This rearrangement joins TRBV28 to TRBJ1-5, with D possibly TRBD1 on 6 matching bases. Deletions cut 4 bases from V and 6 bases from J, with 16 bases between. Germline V gene sequence: CDR1 MDHEN, CDR2 SYDVKM. The CDR3 sequence is 15 residues long. The CDR3 DNA reads TGTGCCAGCAGTTCGACTTCAGGGGCTTTTCAGCCCCAGCATTTT. Amino acid sequence: CASSSTSGAFQPQHF.

This clone was counted once. This chain uses TRBV21-1 with TRBJ2-4; no DNA check was done on the table's D call, TRBD1. TRBV21-1 corresponds to a pseudogene. The CDR3 spans 18 residues. The CDR3: CASSNRDRGWRPKNIQYF. In nucleotides, the CDR3 is TGTGCCAGCAGCAACCGGGACAGGGGTTGGCGACCCAAAAACATTCAGTACTTC.

Notes on this clone: One end of the junction varies from germline; a read error may be responsible. The sample has other DNA sequences that encode this CDR3 too. This chain links TRBV7-9 with TRBJ2-5; D is possibly TRBD2 (5 bases). Germline CDR1 SEHNR, CDR2 FQNEAQ (reference sequence). CDR3 length equals 14 residues. The CDR3 loop reads CASSLVATPETQYF. DNA for the CDR3: TGTGCTAGCAGCTTAGTAGCGACCCCAGAGACCCAGTACTTC.

A remark on this clone: A junction boundary mismatches the germline segment, possibly from a read error. This sequence joins TRBV28 and TRBJ2-5, with TRBD2 identical over 13 bases. Germline V CDR1 and CDR2: MDHEN, SYDVKM. CDR3 length: 14 amino acids. This CDR3 reads CSTSGGASVETQYF. DNA of the CDR3: TGCTCAACTAGCGGGGGGGCGTCTGTGGAGACCCAGTACTTC.

The chain couples TRBV9 to TRBJ2-7; maybe TRBD1 (5 bases). Trimming removed 0 bases at V and 2 bases at J, with 12 bases between. The CDR3 runs 15 residues. Germline V lookup: CDR1 SGDLS, CDR2 YYNGEE. The CDR3 region has the DNA TGTGCCAGCAGCGTAGTTCCAGGGATGCCCTACGAGCAGTACTTC. It is translated as CASSVVPGMPYEQYF.

This clone appeared once. The CDR3, as DNA: TGTGCCACCAGCACTGACGGGAACCAGCCCCAGCATTTT. Encoded protein: CATSTDGNQPQHF. The rearrangement joins TRBV15 to TRBJ1-5; D remains unclear. This CDR3 has 13 amino acids. From germline, CDR1 is LNHNV and CDR2 YYDKDF (reference sequence). Trimming took off 4 bases at V and 7 bases at J, with 11 bases between the two ends.

The chain is built from TRBV7-2 and TRBJ2-3; tentative D call: TRBD2 (6 bases). Trimming took 6 bases from V and 0 from J, leaving 13 bases between them. There are 15 residues in the CDR3. Germline assignment: CDR1 SGHTA and CDR2 FQGNSA. CDR3 nucleotide sequence: TGTGCCAGCAGAAAAGCGGGCCCTAGCACAGATACGCAGTATTTT. It is translated as CASRKAGPSTDTQYF.